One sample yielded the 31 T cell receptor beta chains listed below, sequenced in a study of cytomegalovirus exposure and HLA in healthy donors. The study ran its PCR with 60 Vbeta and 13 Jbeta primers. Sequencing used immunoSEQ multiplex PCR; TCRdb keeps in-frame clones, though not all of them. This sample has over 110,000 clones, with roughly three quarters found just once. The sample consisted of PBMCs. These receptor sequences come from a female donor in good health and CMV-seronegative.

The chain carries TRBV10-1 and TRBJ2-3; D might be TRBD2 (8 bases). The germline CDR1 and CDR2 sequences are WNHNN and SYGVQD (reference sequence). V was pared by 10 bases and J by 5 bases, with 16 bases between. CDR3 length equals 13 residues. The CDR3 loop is CATAGRGQDTQYF. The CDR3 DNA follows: TGCGCCACCGCCGGGAGGGGGCAAGATACGCAGTATTTT.

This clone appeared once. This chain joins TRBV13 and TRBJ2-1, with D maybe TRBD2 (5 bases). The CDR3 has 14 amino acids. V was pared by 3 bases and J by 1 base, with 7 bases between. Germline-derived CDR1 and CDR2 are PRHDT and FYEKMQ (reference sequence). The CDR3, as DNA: TGTGCCAGCAGCTTCGGCGGGTCCTACAATGAGCAGTTCTTC. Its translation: CASSFGGSYNEQFF.

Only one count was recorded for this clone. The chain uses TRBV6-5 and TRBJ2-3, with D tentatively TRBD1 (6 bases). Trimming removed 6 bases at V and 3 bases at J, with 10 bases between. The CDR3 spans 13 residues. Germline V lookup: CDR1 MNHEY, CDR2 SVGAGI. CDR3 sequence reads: CASSPDRTDTQYF. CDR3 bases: TGTGCCAGCAGCCCCGACAGGACAGATACGCAGTATTTT.

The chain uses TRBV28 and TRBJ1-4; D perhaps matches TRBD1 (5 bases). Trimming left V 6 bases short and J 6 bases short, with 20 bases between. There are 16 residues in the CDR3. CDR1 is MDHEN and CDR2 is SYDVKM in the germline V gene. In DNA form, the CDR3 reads TGTGCCAGCAGCCAACTGACAGAAGCCCGTCATGAAAAACTGTTTTTT. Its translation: CASSQLTEARHEKLFF.

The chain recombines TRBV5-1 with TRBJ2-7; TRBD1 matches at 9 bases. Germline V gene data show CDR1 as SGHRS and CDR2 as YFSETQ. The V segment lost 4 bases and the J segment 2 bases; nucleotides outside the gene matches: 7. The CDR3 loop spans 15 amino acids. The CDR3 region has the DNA TGCGCCAGCAGCCCCGGGACAGGGCTTACCTACGAGCAGTACTTC. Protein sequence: CASSPGTGLTYEQYF. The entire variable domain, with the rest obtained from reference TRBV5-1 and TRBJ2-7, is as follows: KAGVTQTPRYLIKTRGQQVTLSCSPISGHRSVSWYQQTPGQGLQFLFEYFSETQRNKGNFPGRFSGRQFSNSRSEMNVSTLELGDSALYLCASSPGTGLTYEQYFGPGTRLTVT.

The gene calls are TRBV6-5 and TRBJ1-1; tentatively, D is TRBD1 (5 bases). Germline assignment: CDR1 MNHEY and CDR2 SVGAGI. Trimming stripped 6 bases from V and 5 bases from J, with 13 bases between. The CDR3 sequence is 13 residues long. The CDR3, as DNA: TGTGCCAGCAGCCGGGGGGTCGGAACTGAAGCTTTCTTT. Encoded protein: CASSRGVGTEAFF.

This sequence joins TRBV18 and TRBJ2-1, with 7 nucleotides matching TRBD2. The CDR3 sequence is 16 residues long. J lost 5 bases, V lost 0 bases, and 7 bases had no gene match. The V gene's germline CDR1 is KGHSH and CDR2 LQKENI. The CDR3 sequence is CASSPPSAGDDNEQFF. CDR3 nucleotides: TGTGCCAGCTCACCACCGTCCGCGGGAGATGACAATGAGCAGTTCTTC.

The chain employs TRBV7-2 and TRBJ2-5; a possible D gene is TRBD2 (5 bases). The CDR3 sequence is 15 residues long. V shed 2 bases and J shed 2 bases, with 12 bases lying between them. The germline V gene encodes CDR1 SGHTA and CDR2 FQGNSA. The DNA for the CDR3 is TGTGCCAGCAGCTTATTAGCCAGCGGTCAAGAGACCCAGTACTTC. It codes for CASSLLASGQETQYF.

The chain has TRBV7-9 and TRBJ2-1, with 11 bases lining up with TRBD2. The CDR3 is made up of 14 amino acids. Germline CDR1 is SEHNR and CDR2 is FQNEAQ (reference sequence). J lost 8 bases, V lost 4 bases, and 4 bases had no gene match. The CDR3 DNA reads TGTGCCAGCAGCTCGACTAGCGGGAACTATGAGCAGTTCTTC. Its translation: CASSSTSGNYEQFF. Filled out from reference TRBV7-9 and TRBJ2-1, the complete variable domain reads DTGVSQNPRHKITKRGQNVTFRCDPISEHNRLYWYRQTLGQGPEFLTYFQNEAQLEKSRLLSDRFSAERPKGSFSTLEIQRTEQGDSAMYLCASSSTSGNYEQFFGPGTRLTVL.

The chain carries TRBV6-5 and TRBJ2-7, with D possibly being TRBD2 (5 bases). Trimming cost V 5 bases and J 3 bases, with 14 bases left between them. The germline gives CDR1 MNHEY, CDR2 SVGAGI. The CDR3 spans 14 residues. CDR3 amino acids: CASSRRDYLYEQYF. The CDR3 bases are TGTGCCAGCAGTCGCCGGGATTACCTCTACGAGCAGTACTTC.

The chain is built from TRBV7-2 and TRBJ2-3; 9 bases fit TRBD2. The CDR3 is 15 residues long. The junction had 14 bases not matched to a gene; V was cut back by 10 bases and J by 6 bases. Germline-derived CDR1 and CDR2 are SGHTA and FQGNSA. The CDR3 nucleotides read TGTGCCATCCCACTAGCGGGCAGCCCTCGGGATACGCAGTATTTT. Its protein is CAIPLAGSPRDTQYF.

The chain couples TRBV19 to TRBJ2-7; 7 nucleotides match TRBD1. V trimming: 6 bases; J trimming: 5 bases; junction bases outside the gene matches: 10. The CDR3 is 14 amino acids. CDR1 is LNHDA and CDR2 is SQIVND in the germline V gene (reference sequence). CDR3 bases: TGTGCCAGTAGCTCACAGGGGCATAGAGACGAGCAGTACTTC. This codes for CASSSQGHRDEQYF.

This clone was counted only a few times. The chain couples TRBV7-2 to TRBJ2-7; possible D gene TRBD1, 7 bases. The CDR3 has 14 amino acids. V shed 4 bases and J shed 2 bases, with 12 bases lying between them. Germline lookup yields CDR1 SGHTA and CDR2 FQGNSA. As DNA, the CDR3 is TGTGCCAGCAGCTACAGGGGAGGAACCTACGAGCAGTACTTC. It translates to CASSYRGGTYEQYF.

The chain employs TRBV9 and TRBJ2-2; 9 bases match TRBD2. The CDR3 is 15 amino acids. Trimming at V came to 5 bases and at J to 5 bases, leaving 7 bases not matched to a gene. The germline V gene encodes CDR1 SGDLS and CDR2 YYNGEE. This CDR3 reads CASSAGLANTGELFF. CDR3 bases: TGTGCCAGCAGTGCGGGACTAGCAAATACCGGGGAGCTGTTTTTT. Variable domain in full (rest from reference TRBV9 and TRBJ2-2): DSGVTQTPKHLITATGQRVTLRCSPRSGDLSVYWYQQSLDQGLQFLIQYYNGEERAKGNILERFSAQQFPDLHSELNLSSLELGDSALYFCASSAGLANTGELFFGEGSRLTVL.

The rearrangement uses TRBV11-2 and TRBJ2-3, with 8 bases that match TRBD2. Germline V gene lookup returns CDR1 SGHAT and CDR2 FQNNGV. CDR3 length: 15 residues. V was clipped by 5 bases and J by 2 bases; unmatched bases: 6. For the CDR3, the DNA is TGTGCCAGCAGCCCTCGGACTAGCCTCACAGATACGCAGTATTTT. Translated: CASSPRTSLTDTQYF.

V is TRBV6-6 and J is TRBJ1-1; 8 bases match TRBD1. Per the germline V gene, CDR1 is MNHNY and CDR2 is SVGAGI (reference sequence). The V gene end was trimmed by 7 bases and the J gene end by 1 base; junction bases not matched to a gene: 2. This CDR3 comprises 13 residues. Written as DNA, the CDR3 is TGTGCCAGCACAGACAGGGGGAACACTGAAGCTTTCTTT. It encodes CASTDRGNTEAFF.

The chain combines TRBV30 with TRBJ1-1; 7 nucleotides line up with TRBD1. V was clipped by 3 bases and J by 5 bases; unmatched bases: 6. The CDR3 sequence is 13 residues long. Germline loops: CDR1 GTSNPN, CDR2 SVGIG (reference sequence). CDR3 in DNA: TGTGCCTGGAGACAGGGGTTGAGTACTGAAGCTTTCTTT. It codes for CAWRQGLSTEAFF.

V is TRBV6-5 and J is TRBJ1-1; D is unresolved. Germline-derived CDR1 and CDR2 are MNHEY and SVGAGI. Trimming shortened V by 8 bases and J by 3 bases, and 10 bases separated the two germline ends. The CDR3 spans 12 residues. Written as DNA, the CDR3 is TGTGCCAGCTGTGCCCGAGACACTGAAGCTTTCTTT. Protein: CASCARDTEAFF.

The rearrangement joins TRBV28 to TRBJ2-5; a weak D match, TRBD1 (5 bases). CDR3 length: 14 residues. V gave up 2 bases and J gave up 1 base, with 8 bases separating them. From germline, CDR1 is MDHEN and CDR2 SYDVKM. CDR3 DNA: TGTGCCAGCAGTTTAATAGACAGCCAAGAGACCCAGTACTTC. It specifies CASSLIDSQETQYF.

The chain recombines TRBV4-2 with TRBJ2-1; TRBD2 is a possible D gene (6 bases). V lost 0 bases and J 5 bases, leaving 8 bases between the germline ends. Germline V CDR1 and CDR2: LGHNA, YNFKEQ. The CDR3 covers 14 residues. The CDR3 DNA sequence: TGTGCCAGCAGCCAAGATCCGGGGGACAATGAGCAGTTCTTC. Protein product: CASSQDPGDNEQFF.

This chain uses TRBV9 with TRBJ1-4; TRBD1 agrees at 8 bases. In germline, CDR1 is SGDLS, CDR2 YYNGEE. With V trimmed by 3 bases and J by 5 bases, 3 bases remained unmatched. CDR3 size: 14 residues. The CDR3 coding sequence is TGTGCCAGCAGCGCGACAGGGGCGAATGAAAAACTGTTTTTT. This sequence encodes CASSATGANEKLFF.

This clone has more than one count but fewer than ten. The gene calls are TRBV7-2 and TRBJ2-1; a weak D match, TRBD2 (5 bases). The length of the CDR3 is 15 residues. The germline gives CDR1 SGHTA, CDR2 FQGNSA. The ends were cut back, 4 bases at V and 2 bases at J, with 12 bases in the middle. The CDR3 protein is CASSYSATTYNEQFF. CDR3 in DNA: TGTGCCAGCAGCTATAGCGCCACCACCTACAATGAGCAGTTCTTC.

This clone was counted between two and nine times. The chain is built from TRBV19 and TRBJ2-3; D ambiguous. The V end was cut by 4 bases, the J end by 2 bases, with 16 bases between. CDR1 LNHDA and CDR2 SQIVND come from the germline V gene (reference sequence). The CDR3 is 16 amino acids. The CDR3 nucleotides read TGTGCCAGTAGTACCCCTCTAAGAGGCTTCACAGATACGCAGTATTTT. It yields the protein CASSTPLRGFTDTQYF. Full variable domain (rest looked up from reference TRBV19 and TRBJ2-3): DGGITQSPKYLFRKEGQNVTLSCEQNLNHDAMYWYRQDPGQGLRLIYYSQIVNDFQKGDIAEGYSVSREKKESFPLTVTSAQKNPTAFYLCASSTPLRGFTDTQYFGPGTRLTVL.

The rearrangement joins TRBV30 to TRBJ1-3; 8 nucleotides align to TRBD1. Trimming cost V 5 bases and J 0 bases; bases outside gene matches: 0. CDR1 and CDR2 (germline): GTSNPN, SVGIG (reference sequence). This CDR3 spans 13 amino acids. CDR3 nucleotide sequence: TGTGCCTGGGGGACAGGCTCTGGAAACACCATATATTTT. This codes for CAWGTGSGNTIYF.

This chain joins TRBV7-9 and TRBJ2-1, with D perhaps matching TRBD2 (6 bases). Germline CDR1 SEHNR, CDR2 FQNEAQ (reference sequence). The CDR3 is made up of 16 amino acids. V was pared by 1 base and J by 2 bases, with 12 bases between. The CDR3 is CASSLEFLAAYNEQFF. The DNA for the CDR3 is TGTGCCAGCAGCTTAGAATTCTTAGCGGCCTACAATGAGCAGTTCTTC. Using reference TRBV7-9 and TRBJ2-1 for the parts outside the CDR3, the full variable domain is DTGVSQNPRHKITKRGQNVTFRCDPISEHNRLYWYRQTLGQGPEFLTYFQNEAQLEKSRLLSDRFSAERPKGSFSTLEIQRTEQGDSAMYLCASSLEFLAAYNEQFFGPGTRLTVL.

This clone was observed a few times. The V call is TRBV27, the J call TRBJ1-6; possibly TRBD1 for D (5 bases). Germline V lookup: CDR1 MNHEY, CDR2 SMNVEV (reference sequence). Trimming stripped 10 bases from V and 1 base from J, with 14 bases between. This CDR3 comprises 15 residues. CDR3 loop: CATLRVSSYNSPLHF. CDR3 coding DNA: TGTGCCACCCTCAGGGTTTCGTCCTATAATTCACCCCTCCACTTT.

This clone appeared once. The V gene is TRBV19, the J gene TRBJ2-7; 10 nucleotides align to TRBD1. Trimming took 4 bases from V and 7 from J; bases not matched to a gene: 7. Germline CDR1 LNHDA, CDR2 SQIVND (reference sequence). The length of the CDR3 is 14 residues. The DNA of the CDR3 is TGTGCCAGTAGTACTCCGGGACAGGGGCGGGAGCAGTACTTC. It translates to CASSTPGQGREQYF.

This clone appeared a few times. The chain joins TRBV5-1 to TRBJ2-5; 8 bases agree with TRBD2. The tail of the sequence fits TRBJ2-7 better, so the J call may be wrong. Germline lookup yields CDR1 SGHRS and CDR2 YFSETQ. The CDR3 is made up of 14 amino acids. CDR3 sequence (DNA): TGCGCCAGCAGCTTGGGACTAGCGAATGACGAGCAGTACTTC. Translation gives CASSLGLANDEQYF.

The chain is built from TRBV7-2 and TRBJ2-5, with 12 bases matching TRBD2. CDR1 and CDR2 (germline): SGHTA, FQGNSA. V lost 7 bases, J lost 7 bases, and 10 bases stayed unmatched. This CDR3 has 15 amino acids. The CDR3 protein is CASILSSGGAGTQYF. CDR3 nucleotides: TGTGCCAGCATCCTATCTAGCGGGGGGGCCGGGACCCAGTACTTC.

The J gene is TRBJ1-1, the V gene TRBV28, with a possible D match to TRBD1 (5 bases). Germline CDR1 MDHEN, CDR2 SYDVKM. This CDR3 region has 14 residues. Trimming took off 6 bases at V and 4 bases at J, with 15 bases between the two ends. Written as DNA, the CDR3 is TGTGCCAGCAGACGCTCCGGGGGGGGCACTGAAGCTTTCTTT. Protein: CASRRSGGGTEAFF. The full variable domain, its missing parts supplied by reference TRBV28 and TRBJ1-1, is DVKVTQSSRYLVKRTGEKVFLECVQDMDHENMFWYRQDPGLGLRLIYFSYDVKMKEKGDIPEGYSVSREKKERFSLILESASTNQTSMYLCASRRSGGGTEAFFGQGTRLTVV.

The CDR3 DNA reads TGTGCCACAACAGGGGGCAATGGTGAAAAACTGTTTTTT. Translation: CATTGGNGEKLFF. The V call is TRBV10-3, the J call TRBJ1-4; 9 positions match TRBD1. From germline, CDR1 is ENHRY and CDR2 SYGVKD. V shed 10 bases and J 7 bases; nucleotides not matched to a gene: 7. This CDR3 has 13 amino acids.